These T cell receptor beta chains were read from a single sample in a study of metastatic and nonmetastatic thyroid tumors. With MiXCR, TCRdb called clones anew from the PCR reads. This table holds roughly 13,000 clones, approximately 29% found once. Sequenced input: tumor tissue. The receptors were gathered from a female donor with papillary thyroid cancer or a benign thyroid nodule (not recorded which). Some clones in this sample may be carry-over from other donors' samples. Each CDR3 is given with its conserved first and last residue. The order of the fields is V gene, D gene, clone size, CDR3 length, J gene, CDR3 DNA, CDR3 protein. The D gene is left open where the match is weak. Rows may omit the clone size; those that give it use once, few, many or a size class.

v_call: TRBV18; d_call: -; clone_size: many; cdr3_length: 12; j_call: TRBJ2-1; cdr3_nt: TGTGCCAGCTCGAGCGGAAGCAATGAGCAGTTCTTC; cdr3_aa: CASSSGSNEQFF
v_call: TRBV28; d_call: -; clone_size: few; cdr3_length: 14; j_call: TRBJ2-7; cdr3_nt: TGTGCCAGCGCCCGTAGCGGACCCCCTTGGGAGCAGTACTTC; cdr3_aa: CASARSGPPWEQYF
v_call: TRBV2; d_call: -; clone_size: many; cdr3_length: 16; j_call: TRBJ2-7; cdr3_nt: TGTGCCAGCAGCCTCCCGGCGGGGGCAGCCGCCTACGAGCAGTACTTC; cdr3_aa: CASSLPAGAAAYEQYF
v_call: TRBV19; d_call: TRBD1; clone_size: few; cdr3_length: 15; j_call: TRBJ1-2; cdr3_nt: TGTGCCAGTAGTCCCGGACAGGGAGTTAACTATGGTTACACCTTC; cdr3_aa: CASSPGQGVNYGYTF
v_call: TRBV29-1; d_call: -; clone_size: many; cdr3_length: 13; j_call: TRBJ2-5; cdr3_nt: TGCAGCGTTGCCGGGAGTAGCGGAGAGACCCAGTACTTC; cdr3_aa: CSVAGSSGETQYF
v_call: TRBV28; d_call: -; clone_size: few; cdr3_length: 11; j_call: TRBJ2-7; cdr3_nt: TGTGCCAGCACCTTTGGTTTCGAGCAGTACTTC; cdr3_aa: CASTFGFEQYF
v_call: TRBV19; d_call: -; clone_size: many; cdr3_length: 16; j_call: TRBJ1-5; cdr3_nt: TGTGCCAGTAGTATCAACCCCGGGCTCTCGAATCAGCCCCAGCATTTT; cdr3_aa: CASSINPGLSNQPQHF
v_call: TRBV24-1; d_call: TRBD2; clone_size: few; cdr3_length: 15; j_call: TRBJ2-1; cdr3_nt: TGTGCCACCAGTCCGAGGGGGACTAGCTGCAATGAGCAATTCTTC; cdr3_aa: CATSPRGTSCNEQFF
v_call: TRBV28; d_call: -; clone_size: medium-sized; cdr3_length: 15; j_call: TRBJ2-7; cdr3_nt: TGTGCCAGCAGTTTTAGTAGCGGACTAACCTACAAGCAGTACTTC; cdr3_aa: CASSFSSGLTYKQYF
v_call: TRBV2; d_call: TRBD2; clone_size: medium-sized; cdr3_length: 13; j_call: TRBJ2-7; cdr3_nt: TGTGCCACTACTGGGGGGGGTCGATACGAGCAGTACTTC; cdr3_aa: CATTGGGRYEQYF
v_call: TRBV20-1; d_call: TRBD2; clone_size: -; cdr3_length: 17; j_call: TRBJ2-6; cdr3_nt: TGCAGTGCTAGTGGGACTAGCGGGAGAGCTGGGGCCAACGTCCTGACTTTC; cdr3_aa: CSASGTSGRAGANVLTF
v_call: TRBV29-1; d_call: TRBD1; clone_size: many; cdr3_length: 14; j_call: TRBJ1-3; cdr3_nt: TGCAGCGTTCTGGGACAGCTCGCTGGAAACACCATATATTTT; cdr3_aa: CSVLGQLAGNTIYF
v_call: TRBV6-5; d_call: TRBD2; clone_size: few; cdr3_length: 16; j_call: TRBJ2-3; cdr3_nt: TGTGCCAGCAGTTACGCGACGGGGGGGCTGTCAGATACGCAGTATTTT; cdr3_aa: CASSYATGGLSDTQYF
v_call: TRBV4-2; d_call: TRBD1; clone_size: -; cdr3_length: 19; j_call: TRBJ1-1; cdr3_nt: TGTGCCAGCAGCCCAAGATGGGTCGGCGGGACAGGGGGCAGAAGTGAAGCTTTCTTT; cdr3_aa: CASSPRWVGGTGGRSEAFF
v_call: TRBV15; d_call: TRBD2; clone_size: many; cdr3_length: 17; j_call: TRBJ2-1; cdr3_nt: TGTGCCACCAGCAACCCTCACGTACTAGCGACGGACAATGAGCAGTTCTTC; cdr3_aa: CATSNPHVLATDNEQFF
v_call: TRBV29-1; d_call: -; clone_size: many; cdr3_length: 14; j_call: TRBJ2-5; cdr3_nt: TGCAGCGTTGATAGTTTCAGTTATCAAGAGACCCAGTACTTC; cdr3_aa: CSVDSFSYQETQYF
v_call: TRBV4-2; d_call: -; clone_size: -; cdr3_length: 13; j_call: TRBJ1-5; cdr3_nt: TGTGCCAGCAGCCAAGAAGCCTCCCGGCCCCAGCATTTT; cdr3_aa: CASSQEASRPQHF
v_call: TRBV27; d_call: TRBD2; clone_size: medium-sized; cdr3_length: 17; j_call: TRBJ2-1; cdr3_nt: TGTGCCAGCAGTGCGGGACTAGCTGTTCGCTCCTACAATGAGCAGTTCTTC; cdr3_aa: CASSAGLAVRSYNEQFF
v_call: TRBV11-1; d_call: -; clone_size: -; cdr3_length: 16; j_call: TRBJ2-7; cdr3_nt: TGTGCCAGCAGCCCAACCGGGGGTGGGTCAGCCTACGAGCAGTACTTC; cdr3_aa: CASSPTGGGSAYEQYF
v_call: TRBV9; d_call: -; clone_size: many; cdr3_length: 14; j_call: TRBJ1-1; cdr3_nt: TGTGCCAGCAGCGGGGGACCTTCGGACACTGAAGCTTTCTTT; cdr3_aa: CASSGGPSDTEAFF
v_call: TRBV7-7; d_call: TRBD1; clone_size: -; cdr3_length: 16; j_call: TRBJ2-2; cdr3_nt: TGTGTTAGCAGCCGGACAGGGAGCACAGGCACCGGGGAGCTGTTTTTT; cdr3_aa: CVSSRTGSTGTGELFF
v_call: TRBV30; d_call: -; clone_size: -; cdr3_length: 14; j_call: TRBJ1-1; cdr3_nt: TGTGCCAAGAAATCCATGACAGGCCGCACTGAAGCTTTCTTT; cdr3_aa: CAKKSMTGRTEAFF
v_call: TRBV5-8; d_call: -; clone_size: medium-sized; cdr3_length: 15; j_call: TRBJ1-2; cdr3_nt: TGTGCCAGCAGCTTGGGCCCCGAGTCCGTCTATGGCTACACCTTC; cdr3_aa: CASSLGPESVYGYTF
v_call: TRBV9; d_call: -; clone_size: -; cdr3_length: 15; j_call: TRBJ2-2; cdr3_nt: TGTGCCAGCAGCGTAGAGGGGATGAACACCGGGGAGCTGTTTTTT; cdr3_aa: CASSVEGMNTGELFF
v_call: TRBV5-8; d_call: TRBD1; clone_size: -; cdr3_length: 13; j_call: TRBJ1-5; cdr3_nt: TGTGCCAGCAGCAGGGACAGGGGTGAGCCCCAGCATTTT; cdr3_aa: CASSRDRGEPQHF
v_call: TRBV7-9; d_call: TRBD2; clone_size: many; cdr3_length: 14; j_call: TRBJ2-7; cdr3_nt: TGTGCCAGCAGCTTAGCGGCGGGAGTTTACGAGCAGTACTTC; cdr3_aa: CASSLAAGVYEQYF
v_call: TRBV13; d_call: TRBD2; clone_size: many; cdr3_length: 16; j_call: TRBJ2-5; cdr3_nt: TGTGCCAGCAGCTCGGGACTAGCGGCGTACCAAGAGACCCAGTACTTC; cdr3_aa: CASSSGLAAYQETQYF
v_call: TRBV27; d_call: TRBD1; clone_size: medium-sized; cdr3_length: 14; j_call: TRBJ2-7; cdr3_nt: TGTGCCAGCAGTTGGGGACAGGGGCGTTACGAGCAGTACTTC; cdr3_aa: CASSWGQGRYEQYF
v_call: TRBV27; d_call: TRBD1; clone_size: many; cdr3_length: 15; j_call: TRBJ2-7; cdr3_nt: TGTGCCAGCAGTCTCCGGACAGGGGGAATCCACGAGCAGTACTTC; cdr3_aa: CASSLRTGGIHEQYF
v_call: TRBV6-1; d_call: -; clone_size: -; cdr3_length: 15; j_call: TRBJ2-7; cdr3_nt: TGTGCCAGCAGTGCGAGTCGGGGGTCCTCCTACGAGCAGTACTTC; cdr3_aa: CASSASRGSSYEQYF
v_call: TRBV4-1; d_call: -; clone_size: -; cdr3_length: 13; j_call: TRBJ2-2; cdr3_nt: TGCGCCAGCAGCCAATGGAACACCGGGGAGCTGTTTTTT; cdr3_aa: CASSQWNTGELFF
v_call: TRBV3-1; d_call: -; clone_size: -; cdr3_length: 15; j_call: TRBJ2-1; cdr3_nt: TGTGCCAGCAGCCAAAGGGACCGACTAGACGATGAGCAGTTCTTC; cdr3_aa: CASSQRDRLDDEQFF
v_call: TRBV3-1; d_call: -; clone_size: -; cdr3_length: 16; j_call: TRBJ1-2; cdr3_nt: TGTGCCAGCAGCCAAGAATGGGCAGCATCTACCTATGGCTACACCTTC; cdr3_aa: CASSQEWAASTYGYTF
v_call: TRBV19; d_call: -; clone_size: -; cdr3_length: 18; j_call: TRBJ1-1; cdr3_nt: TGTGCCAGTAGTATCCCGGGGGCGCGTTTCATGTTAAACACTGAAGCTTTCTTT; cdr3_aa: CASSIPGARFMLNTEAFF
v_call: TRBV28; d_call: -; clone_size: -; cdr3_length: 14; j_call: TRBJ2-1; cdr3_nt: TGTGCCAGCAGTTCGCGCGCTTTATATGATGAGCAGTTCTTC; cdr3_aa: CASSSRALYDEQFF
v_call: TRBV5-1; d_call: TRBD1; clone_size: -; cdr3_length: 15; j_call: TRBJ2-7; cdr3_nt: TGCGCCAGCAGTGGGGACCGGGACAGGGGTTACGAGCAGTACTTC; cdr3_aa: CASSGDRDRGYEQYF
v_call: TRBV28; d_call: -; clone_size: -; cdr3_length: 14; j_call: TRBJ2-7; cdr3_nt: TGTGCCAGCCGATCAATCTCTGGGGGGCGAGAGCAGTACTTC; cdr3_aa: CASRSISGGREQYF
v_call: TRBV18; d_call: TRBD1; clone_size: -; cdr3_length: 16; j_call: TRBJ1-1; cdr3_nt: TGTGCCAGCTCACCCGGGACAGGGGTCCAGAACACTGAAGCTTTCTTT; cdr3_aa: CASSPGTGVQNTEAFF
v_call: TRBV28; d_call: -; clone_size: many; cdr3_length: 12; j_call: TRBJ2-2; cdr3_nt: TGTGCCAGCAGTTTCAGCCCCGGGGAGCTGTTTTTT; cdr3_aa: CASSFSPGELFF
v_call: TRBV6-1; d_call: -; clone_size: few; cdr3_length: 14; j_call: TRBJ1-1; cdr3_nt: TGTGCCAGCAGTGTAGAGGGAACCTGCACTGGAGCTTTCTTT; cdr3_aa: CASSVEGTCTGAFF
v_call: TRBV20-1; d_call: TRBD1; clone_size: -; cdr3_length: 16; j_call: TRBJ2-1; cdr3_nt: TGCAGTGCTCGCATACTATCGACAGGGAGCTACAATGAGCAGTTCTTC; cdr3_aa: CSARILSTGSYNEQFF
v_call: TRBV20-1; d_call: -; clone_size: -; cdr3_length: 16; j_call: TRBJ2-7; cdr3_nt: TGCAGTGCTAGAAACACCGGGACTGGGAGCTCCTACGAGCAGTACTTC; cdr3_aa: CSARNTGTGSSYEQYF
v_call: TRBV18; d_call: -; clone_size: -; cdr3_length: 14; j_call: TRBJ1-2; cdr3_nt: TGTGCCAGCTCACTCGACCAAAGGAGCTATGGCTACACCTTC; cdr3_aa: CASSLDQRSYGYTF
v_call: TRBV5-4; d_call: TRBD1; clone_size: many; cdr3_length: 14; j_call: TRBJ1-1; cdr3_nt: TGTGCCAGCAGCTTACAGGGGGCAAACACTGAAGCTTTCTTT; cdr3_aa: CASSLQGANTEAFF
v_call: TRBV7-8; d_call: -; clone_size: -; cdr3_length: 14; j_call: TRBJ1-5; cdr3_nt: TGTGCCAGCAGCGCAAGCCTTTCTGGGAAGCCCCAGCATTTT; cdr3_aa: CASSASLSGKPQHF
v_call: TRBV10-3; d_call: TRBD2; clone_size: many; cdr3_length: 14; j_call: TRBJ2-1; cdr3_nt: TGTGCCAGTCAACTAGCGGGAGGGGTCGCCGAGCAGTTCTTC; cdr3_aa: CASQLAGGVAEQFF
v_call: TRBV6-1; d_call: TRBD1; clone_size: -; cdr3_length: 14; j_call: TRBJ1-2; cdr3_nt: TGTGCCAGCAGTAAAGAGACAGGGCGGCATGGCTACACCTTC; cdr3_aa: CASSKETGRHGYTF
v_call: TRBV6-8; d_call: -; clone_size: -; cdr3_length: 17; j_call: TRBJ2-7; cdr3_nt: TGTGCCAGCAGTTTGCCGGGGCCAGCGAGACGATCCTACGAGCAGTACTTC; cdr3_aa: CASSLPGPARRSYEQYF
v_call: TRBV20-1; d_call: TRBD1; clone_size: -; cdr3_length: 15; j_call: TRBJ1-2; cdr3_nt: TGCAGTGCTAGAAGTACGGGACAGATTAACTATGGCTACACCTTC; cdr3_aa: CSARSTGQINYGYTF
v_call: TRBV11-2; d_call: -; clone_size: -; cdr3_length: 12; j_call: TRBJ2-5; cdr3_nt: TGTGCCAGCACCGTAGAAGGGAAGACCCAGTACTTC; cdr3_aa: CASTVEGKTQYF